The clone carrying this TCR beta chain was seen at least ten times. Amplification of TCR beta CDR3 regions was performed using RNA transcripts as template. During a first-round RT-PCR of the TCR CDR3, the HTBI primer set was used. TCRdb processed the multiplex PCR reads anew with MiXCR; each CDR3 protein has one entry. This table holds more than 300,000 distinct CDR3 sequences, over 11% found once. These data originate in a study of T cells in Graves' hyperthyroidism and ophthalmopathy. Germline lookup yields CDR1 SGHKS and CDR2 YYEKEE (reference sequence). The germline V and J ends were trimmed by 2 bases and 3 bases, with 8 bases remaining between them. The CDR3 is 13 amino acids.

The specimen sequenced was blood. This sequence joins TRBV5-5 and TRBJ1-1; D unclear. This sequence originates from a young woman with Graves' hyperthyroidism. CDR3 DNA: TGTGCCAGCAGCTTTATCAGAGACACTGAAGCTTTCTTT. Its protein product is CASSFIRDTEAFF. Based on the CDR3 plus reference TRBV5-5 and TRBJ1-1, the full variable domain is DAGVTQSPTHLIKTRGQQVTLRCSPISGHKSVSWYQQVLGQGPQFIFQYYEKEERGRGNFPDRFSARQFPNYSSELNVNALLLGDSALYLCASSFIRDTEAFFGQGTRLTVV.